This entry is about one T cell receptor (beta chain). The authors incorporated unique molecular identifiers into the TCR beta cDNA libraries. Using its own MiXCR run on the PCR reads, TCRdb lists one record per CDR3 protein. The sample gives some 800,000 distinct CDR3 sequences, under 60% of which show up once; around 4.7% is in the top ten. This entry is derived from a study of post-analysis software for immune sequencing data. The TCR was taken from a girl aged 10 to 17 with multiple sclerosis. Sequenced input: blood.

The CDR3 coding sequence is TGTGCCAGCAGCCAAGATGGGCAGGGGGTAGTGGATGGCTACACCTTC. Translating gives CASSQDGQGVVDGYTF. The chain is built from TRBV3-1 and TRBJ1-2; 7 positions agree with TRBD1. The V gene end was trimmed by 0 bases and the J gene end by 6 bases; junction bases not matched to a gene: 10. CDR1 is LGHDT and CDR2 is YNNKEL in the germline V gene (reference sequence). The CDR3 has 16 amino acids.